What follows is one T cell receptor beta chain and its context. Its antigen is currently unknown. Generated by immunoSEQ multiplex PCR, the TCRdb table keeps only in-frame clones and is missing some. Among fewer than 70,000 clones, 90% were seen once, and the ten largest hold roughly 3%. This sample stems from a study of chemoradiotherapy in HPV16-positive cancers. Whole-study context: Functional T-cell assays on a couple of HPV16-positive patients' cells defined candidate HPV-specific clones and common TCR motifs.

V was pared by 5 bases and J by 2 bases, with 6 bases of the junction left unmatched. The CDR3 has 16 residues. Germline CDR1 is SQVTM and CDR2 is ANQGSEA. Study observations and caveats: Candidate HPV-specific clones and E7-related TCR motifs grew in tumor during treatment. In HPV16-positive patients, HPV-responsive T-cell expansion tracked better recurrence-free survival.

The V call is TRBV29-1, the J call TRBJ2-2; TRBD2 aligns across 12 bases. This clonotype was sampled from a human donor with HPV-associated anogenital cancer. The sequencing used blood, collected from a patient who underwent chemoradiotherapy. The CDR3: CSVRTSGAFNTGELFF. CDR3 nucleotides: TGCAGCGTTAGGACTAGCGGGGCTTTTAACACCGGGGAGCTGTTTTTT.